A few counts support the clone carrying this TCR beta chain. This specimen belongs to a study of blood T cell repertoires in COVID-19. The V and J ends lost 0 bases and 2 bases respectively, with 8 bases between them. This CDR3 has 14 residues. Germline V gives CDR1 SGHRS, CDR2 YFSETQ. The table came from immunoSEQ multiplex PCR; TCRdb's copy has only in-frame clones and leaves some out. The sample lists about 150,000 clones, almost 80% occurring once. The J gene is TRBJ2-5, the V gene TRBV5-1; D ambiguous. The TCR originated in a man between 60 and 75 years old who had recovered from COVID-19. The sample consisted of peripheral blood. DNA of the CDR3: TGCGCCAGCAGCTTGGAGCGCAGTCAAGAGACCCAGTACTTC. Translated: CASSLERSQETQYF.